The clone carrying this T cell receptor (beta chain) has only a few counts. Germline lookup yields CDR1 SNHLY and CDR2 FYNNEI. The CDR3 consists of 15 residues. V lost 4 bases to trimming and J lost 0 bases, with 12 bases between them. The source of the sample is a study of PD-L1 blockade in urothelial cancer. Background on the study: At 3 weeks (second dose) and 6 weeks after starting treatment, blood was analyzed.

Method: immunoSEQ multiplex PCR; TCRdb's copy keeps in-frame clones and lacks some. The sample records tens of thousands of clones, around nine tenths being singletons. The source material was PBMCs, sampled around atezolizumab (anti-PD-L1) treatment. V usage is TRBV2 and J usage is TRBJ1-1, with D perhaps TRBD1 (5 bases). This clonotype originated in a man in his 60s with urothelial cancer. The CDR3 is CASSVQGTLNTEAFF. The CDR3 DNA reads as TGTGCCAGCAGTGTTCAGGGTACACTGAACACTGAAGCTTTCTTT.